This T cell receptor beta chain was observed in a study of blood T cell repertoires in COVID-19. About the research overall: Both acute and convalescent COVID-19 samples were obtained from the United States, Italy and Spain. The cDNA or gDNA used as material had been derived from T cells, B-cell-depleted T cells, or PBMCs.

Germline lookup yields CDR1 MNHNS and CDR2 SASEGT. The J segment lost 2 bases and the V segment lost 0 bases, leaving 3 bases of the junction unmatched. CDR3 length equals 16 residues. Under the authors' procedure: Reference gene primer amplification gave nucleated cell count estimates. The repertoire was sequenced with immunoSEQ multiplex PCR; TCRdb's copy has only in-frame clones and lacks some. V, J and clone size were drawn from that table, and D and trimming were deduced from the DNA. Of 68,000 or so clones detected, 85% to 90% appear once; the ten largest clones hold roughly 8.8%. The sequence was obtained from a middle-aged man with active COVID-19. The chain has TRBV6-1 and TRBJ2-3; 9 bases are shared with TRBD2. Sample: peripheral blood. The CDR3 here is CASSEASGGITDTQYF. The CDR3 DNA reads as TGTGCCAGCAGTGAAGCTAGCGGGGGTATCACAGATACGCAGTATTTT.